The sequence of this T cell receptor (beta chain) was determined in a study of breast tumors, draining lymph nodes, adjacent tissues. General study results and limits: The lymph node origin of tumor T cells was framed as consistent with a hypothesis, not demonstrated.

This clonotype was recorded at least ten times. The antigen is undetermined. The lymph nodes were axillary draining lymph nodes from breast cancer patients. With 6 bases removed from V and 2 bases from J, the gap between germline ends came to 12 bases. There are 13 residues in the CDR3. Germline V gene sequence: CDR1 SQVTM, CDR2 ANQGSEA. Using its own MiXCR run on the multiplex PCR reads, TCRdb lists one record per CDR3 protein. The sample yields 65,000 to 80,000 distinct CDR3 sequences, approximately 19% seen once. The origin of this receptor is a female donor with breast cancer. Some clones in this sample may be carry-over from other donors' samples. The chain is built from TRBV29-1 and TRBJ2-3, with D possibly being TRBD1 (5 bases). The source material was axillary lymph node tissue. The CDR3 sequence: CSVKGRLTDTQYF. In DNA, the CDR3 is TGCAGCGTGAAGGGGCGCCTCACAGATACGCAGTATTTT.